These 25 T cell receptor beta chains share one sample of origin, sequenced in a study of metastatic and nonmetastatic thyroid tumors. There were no patients who had received any treatment before thyroid surgery. Through MiXCR, TCRdb re-clonotyped the PCR reads. Of 32,000 or so clones in the sample, about a sixth were seen once. Sequencing was done on a sample of blood. These TCRs come from a male donor with papillary thyroid cancer or a benign thyroid nodule (not recorded which). Some clones in this sample may be carry-over from other donors' samples.

This chain uses TRBV3-1 with TRBJ2-3; 7 nucleotides line up with TRBD2. Per germline, CDR1 LGHDT and CDR2 YNNKEL (reference sequence). This CDR3 has 14 amino acids. V gave up 4 bases and J gave up 4 bases; unmatched junction bases: 5. CDR3 DNA sequence: TGTGCCAGCAGCCTTAGCGGGTCCTCAGATACGCAGTATTTT. Protein product: CASSLSGSSDTQYF.

The rearrangement links TRBV12-5 to TRBJ2-1; 7 positions match TRBD1. The CDR3 contains 16 residues. CDR1 and CDR2 from the germline V gene are LGHNT and FRNRAP. With V trimmed by 0 bases and J by 7 bases, 9 bases remained unmatched. The CDR3 spells CASGLVITGAGNEQFF. In DNA form, the CDR3 reads TGTGCTAGTGGTTTGGTAATCACAGGGGCGGGTAATGAGCAGTTCTTC. Full variable domain (rest looked up from reference TRBV12-5 and TRBJ2-1): DARVTQTPRHKVTEMGQEVTMRCQPILGHNTVFWYRQTMMQGLELLAYFRNRAPLDDSGMPKDRFSAEMPDATLATLKIQPSEPRDSAVYFCASGLVITGAGNEQFFGPGTRLTVL.

This rearrangement joins TRBV11-2 to TRBJ2-1; no clear D gene. The CDR3 runs to 12 residues. The V gene lost 2 bases and the J gene lost 8 bases, with 7 bases spanning the gap. Germline V gene lookup returns CDR1 SGHAT and CDR2 FQNNGV. CDR3 sequence (DNA): TGTGCCAGCAGCTTAATAGCCGATGAGCAGTTCTTC. Translating it yields CASSLIADEQFF.

V usage is TRBV6-5 and J usage is TRBJ2-1; 8 bases are a match to TRBD2. This CDR3 region has 16 residues. Germline V lookup: CDR1 MNHEY, CDR2 SVGAGI. Trimming removed 7 bases from V and 3 bases from J; junction bases left unmatched: 11. CDR3 in DNA: TGTGCCAGCACCTCACCCTTAGCGGGAAGCTACAATGAGCAGTTCTTC. It yields the protein CASTSPLAGSYNEQFF.

For this clone: It may be a read error: a sequence one base away is much more abundant. This chain uses TRBV7-8 with TRBJ2-5, with TRBD1 matching over 7 bases. Germline V lookup: CDR1 SGHVS, CDR2 FQNEAQ. The CDR3 length is 16 residues. CDR3 in amino acids: CASSFRLPGTEETQCF. In DNA, the CDR3 is TGTGCCAGCAGCTTTCGTCTCCCCGGGACAGAAGAGACCCAGTGCTTC.

This clone was counted at least ten times. The rearrangement links TRBV20-1 to TRBJ2-2, with TRBD2 matching over 14 bases. The CDR3 consists of 17 residues. CDR1 is DFQATT and CDR2 is SNEGSKA in the germline V gene (reference sequence). Unmatched junction bases numbered 5, after V lost 3 bases and J lost 2 bases. The CDR3 region has the DNA TGCAGTGCTAGTAGACTAGCGGGAGGGGCTAACACCGGGGAGCTGTTTTTT. Translating gives CSASRLAGGANTGELFF.

The chain has TRBV5-1 and TRBJ2-3, with a tentative D call TRBD1 (8 bases). This CDR3 region has 16 residues. Germline V gives CDR1 SGHRS, CDR2 YFSETQ. The CDR3 DNA follows: TGCTCTAGCAGTCCCGGACAGGGCGGGGGTGCAGATACGCAGTATTTT. Translating gives CSSSPGQGGGADTQYF.

In regard to this clone: The same CDR3 is also encoded by other DNA sequences in this sample. V gene TRBV5-4 combines with J gene TRBJ2-2; tentatively, D is TRBD2 (5 bases). The germline CDR1 and CDR2 sequences are SGHNT and YYREEE (reference sequence). The CDR3 is 15 amino acids. V was pared by 0 bases and J by 11 bases, with 17 bases between. CDR3 sequence: CASSLASGKARELFF. DNA of the CDR3: TGTGCCAGCAGCTTGGCCTCGGGGAAGGCCCGTGAGCTGTTTTTT.

This clone was found many times. The chain employs TRBV12-3 or TRBV12-4 and TRBJ2-4; possibly TRBD2 for D (6 bases). V was clipped by 0 bases and J by 11 bases, with 8 bases between them. The CDR3 totals 12 residues. CDR3: CASSLARGLQYF. CDR3 DNA: TGTGCCAGCAGTTTAGCGCGGGGACTTCAGTACTTC.

About this clone itself: Possible read error: a much larger clone is one base away. The rearrangement links TRBV5-4 to TRBJ2-6, with D possibly matching TRBD1 (6 bases). V gave up 0 bases and J gave up 0 bases, with 10 bases separating them. CDR1 and CDR2 (germline): SGHNT, YYREEE (reference sequence). The CDR3 consists of 17 residues. In nucleotides, the CDR3 is TGTGCCAGCAGCTTGGTGGGACAATACTCTGGGGCCAACGTCCTGACTTTC. This codes for CASSLVGQYSGANVLTF.

This clone was counted at least ten times. The chain carries TRBV6-1 and TRBJ2-1; 10 bases map to TRBD1. V trimming: 10 bases; J trimming: 8 bases; junction bases outside the gene matches: 8. Germline-derived CDR1 and CDR2 are MNHNS and SASEGT. The CDR3 consists of 13 residues. The CDR3 protein is CATSGDRGDEQFF. The CDR3 bases are TGTGCCACCTCCGGGGACAGGGGCGATGAGCAGTTCTTC.

In this sample, this clone turned up many times. The chain links TRBV11-3 to TRBJ2-1; unclear D gene. V was pared by 2 bases and J by 9 bases, with 8 bases between. Germline values: CDR1 SGHNT, CDR2 YENEEA. There are 12 residues in the CDR3. The CDR3 DNA sequence: TGTGCCAGCAGCTTACAAGGGTCTGAGCAGTTCTTC. It translates to CASSLQGSEQFF.

This clone was seen repeatedly, ten times or more. This chain connects TRBV12-5 to TRBJ2-7; weak D call: TRBD1 (5 bases). The CDR3 loop spans 14 amino acids. Per germline, CDR1 LGHNT and CDR2 FRNRAP. V lost 5 bases and J 4 bases, leaving 15 bases between the germline ends. Written as DNA, the CDR3 is TGTGCTAGTGGTCCCGACATCGACAGTTACGAGCAGTACTTC. Residues: CASGPDIDSYEQYF.

To note about this clone: The conserved phenylalanine or tryptophan normally closing the CDR3 is absent here, so this likely arose from a read error. V and J are TRBV6-1 and TRBJ2-1, with D unresolved. The CDR3 runs to 11 residues. The germline V gene encodes CDR1 MNHNS and CDR2 SASEGT. The CDR3 reads CACSDRSEQFL. CDR3 sequence (DNA): TGTGCCTGCAGTGATAGGTCTGAGCAGTTCCTC.

This clone was seen at least ten times. The chain has TRBV19 and TRBJ1-2; 7 nucleotides line up with TRBD1. The germline gives CDR1 LNHDA, CDR2 SQIVND (reference sequence). This CDR3 spans 13 amino acids. The junction had 7 bases not matched to a gene; V was cut back by 7 bases and J by 5 bases. The CDR3 protein is CASTPTGSYGYTF. The CDR3 DNA reads as TGTGCCAGTACCCCGACAGGGAGTTATGGCTACACCTTC.

This chain connects TRBV20-1 to TRBJ2-7; 7 bases match TRBD1. V lost 2 bases and J lost 4; bases outside the gene matches: 14. Germline-derived CDR1 and CDR2 are DFQATT and SNEGSKA (reference sequence). This CDR3 contains 16 residues. CDR3 amino acids: CSARILRLDRRYEQYF. As DNA, the CDR3 is TGCAGTGCTAGAATTCTCCGGTTGGACAGGAGGTACGAGCAGTACTTC.

V usage is TRBV3-1 and J usage is TRBJ2-7; D tentatively fits TRBD1 or TRBD2 (7 bases each). Germline V CDR1 and CDR2: LGHDT, YNNKEL (reference sequence). The CDR3 consists of 17 residues. V was pared by 0 bases and J by 0 bases, with 15 bases between. The CDR3 sequence is CASSQEWVRGGSYEQYF. CDR3 nucleotide sequence: TGTGCCAGCAGCCAAGAGTGGGTCAGGGGGGGCTCCTACGAGCAGTACTTC.

This clone was picked up a small number of times. At one end, the junction sequence differs from germline, possibly due to a read error. The V gene is TRBV12-3 or TRBV12-4, the J gene TRBJ2-1, with D possibly being TRBD1 or TRBD2 (5 bases each). The CDR3 covers 13 residues. CDR3 protein: CASSLGGSNEQFF. DNA for the CDR3: TGTGCCAGCAGTTTAGGGGGGTCAAATGAGCAGTTCTTT.

This clone was counted at least ten times. The chain couples TRBV5-1 to TRBJ1-6, with 11 bases fitting TRBD1. Looked up from germline, CDR1 is SGHRS and CDR2 is YFSETQ. The ends lost 4 bases at V and 8 bases at J; junction bases unmatched: 5. This CDR3 is built from 15 residues. CDR3: CASSLGQGVYSPLHF. The CDR3 coding sequence is TGCGCCAGCAGCCTGGGACAGGGGGTTTATTCACCCCTCCACTTT.

Concerning this clone itself: Just one base apart from a much larger clone, this may be a read error. The CDR3 coding sequence is TGTGCCAGCAGCTTGGGTGAGACGGACACTGAAGCTTTCTTT. It yields the protein CASSLGETDTEAFF. V is TRBV5-4 and J is TRBJ1-1; D is unclear. The CDR3 is 14 amino acids. Trimming removed 0 bases from V and 3 bases from J, with 9 bases in between. Germline lookup yields CDR1 SGHNT and CDR2 YYREEE (reference sequence).

This clone was found many times. This chain links TRBV6-1 with TRBJ1-5; 9 bases are a match to TRBD1. The CDR3 is 16 residues long. Germline CDR1 is MNHNS and CDR2 is SASEGT. V lost 0 bases and J lost 7; bases outside the gene matches: 7. DNA of the CDR3: TGTGCCAGCAGTGAAGCGACAGGGGGGGGACGGCAGCCCCAGCATTTT. This gives the protein CASSEATGGGRQPQHF.

Ten or more counts support this clone. V usage is TRBV9 and J usage is TRBJ2-2, with a weak D call TRBD2 (5 bases). Germline V gene sequence: CDR1 SGDLS, CDR2 YYNGEE. This CDR3 is 13 amino acids long. V dropped 0 bases and J dropped 6 bases, with 6 bases sitting between them. CDR3 amino acids: CASSVDGAGELFF. Written as DNA, the CDR3 is TGTGCCAGCAGCGTAGACGGGGCCGGGGAGCTGTTTTTT. Full variable domain (remainder filled in from reference TRBV9 and TRBJ2-2): DSGVTQTPKHLITATGQRVTLRCSPRSGDLSVYWYQQSLDQGLQFLIQYYNGEERAKGNILERFSAQQFPDLHSELNLSSLELGDSALYFCASSVDGAGELFFGEGSRLTVL.

This clone was counted ten times or more. This could be a read error, since a much larger clone is one nucleotide away. The gene calls are TRBV15 and TRBJ2-2, with D maybe TRBD2 (6 bases). V lost 7 bases and J lost 5, with 14 bases in between. Per the germline V gene, CDR1 is LNHNV and CDR2 is YYDKDF (reference sequence). The CDR3 totals 14 residues. CDR3 amino acids: CATITGGETGELFF. CDR3 sequence (DNA): TGTGCCACCATCACCGGAGGGGAGACCGGGGAGCTGTTTTTT.

There are many counts of this clone. The V call is TRBV20-1, the J call TRBJ2-3; TRBD2 aligns across 9 bases. CDR1 DFQATT and CDR2 SNEGSKA come from the germline V gene (reference sequence). The CDR3 sequence is 18 residues long. The J segment lost 1 base and the V segment lost 4 bases, leaving 15 bases of the junction unmatched. Here the CDR3 DNA reads TGCAGTGCTATTTACGCAGGTGGCGGGAGGGCCCGCACAGATACGCAGTATTTT. It is translated as CSAIYAGGGRARTDTQYF.

This clone was detected many times. The gene calls are TRBV4-1 and TRBJ2-7; 8 nucleotides line up with TRBD2. This CDR3 is built from 15 residues. Trimming cost V 0 bases and J 1 base; bases outside gene matches: 2. Per germline, CDR1 MGHRA and CDR2 YSYEKL. CDR3 protein: CASSQDGGGSYEQYF. For the CDR3, the DNA is TGCGCCAGCAGCCAAGACGGGGGGGGATCCTACGAGCAGTACTTC.